This passage covers 7 T cell receptor beta chains from one sample sequenced in a study of blood T cells in healthy people across ages. A second roughly 7 to 12 cycle PCR used barcoded and J-beta primers. In TCRdb, the 5' RACE reads were re-called with MiXCR into one record per CDR3 protein. The table records 920,000 or so distinct CDR3 sequences, more than 40% of them present only once. Material for sequencing was blood. Receptors were obtained from a woman between 55 and 75 years old in good health.

This clonotype occurred once. The chain carries TRBV6-5 and TRBJ2-7, with D perhaps TRBD2 (6 bases). Germline V lookup: CDR1 MNHEY, CDR2 SVGAGI. This CDR3 has 12 amino acids. The V and J ends lost 4 bases and 6 bases respectively, with 10 bases between them. CDR3 residues: CASSWGVGEQYF. CDR3 DNA: TGTGCCAGCAGTTGGGGGGTGGGCGAGCAGTACTTC.

The count of this clonotype is one. The gene calls are TRBV28 and TRBJ2-2; a weak D match, TRBD2 (6 bases). Germline values: CDR1 MDHEN, CDR2 SYDVKM. This CDR3 is 16 amino acids long. V dropped 3 bases and J dropped 5 bases, with 16 bases sitting between them. The CDR3 sequence: CASSLFGLARTGELFF. The CDR3 bases are TGTGCCAGCAGTTTGTTCGGGCTAGCGCGTACCGGGGAGCTGTTTTTT.

There are a few counts of this clonotype. The chain is built from TRBV24-1 and TRBJ2-1, with 8 nucleotides matching TRBD1. Trimming took 5 bases from V and 1 from J; bases not matched to a gene: 9. The germline V gene has CDR1 KGHDR and CDR2 SFDVKD. The length of the CDR3 is 17 residues. The CDR3 loop reads CATSGTGGLESYNEQFF. The DNA for the CDR3 is TGTGCCACCAGTGGTACAGGGGGTCTCGAGTCCTACAATGAGCAGTTCTTC.

There are many counts of this clonotype. The chain links TRBV10-3 to TRBJ2-5, with 12 positions matching TRBD2. The length of the CDR3 is 13 residues. J gave up 5 bases and V 10 bases, and 5 bases lay outside the gene matches. Germline values: CDR1 ENHRY, CDR2 SYGVKD. The CDR3 DNA sequence: TGTGCCACCGGACTAGCGGGATGGGAGACCCAGTACTTC. It translates to CATGLAGWETQYF.

The chain couples TRBV2 to TRBJ2-3; 12 positions agree with TRBD2. V shed 3 bases and J 2 bases; nucleotides not matched to a gene: 3. Germline lookup yields CDR1 SNHLY and CDR2 FYNNEI. The CDR3 is 16 residues long. In nucleotides, the CDR3 is TGTGCCAGCAGTGACGGACTAGCGGGATACACAGATACGCAGTATTTT. Its protein is CASSDGLAGYTDTQYF. Together with reference TRBV2 and TRBJ2-3, the CDR3 gives the full variable domain: EPEVTQTPSHQVTQMGQEVILRCVPISNHLYFYWYRQILGQKVEFLVSFYNNEISEKSEIFDDQFSVERPDGSNFTLKIRSTKLEDSAMYFCASSDGLAGYTDTQYFGPGTRLTVL.

CDR3 loop: CASTDSGGYTEAFF. The CDR3 bases are TGTGCCAGCACGGACTCAGGGGGATACACTGAAGCTTTCTTT. V gene TRBV6-6 combines with J gene TRBJ1-1; 7 positions match TRBD1. The CDR3 length is 14 residues. Looked up from germline, CDR1 is MNHNY and CDR2 is SVGAGI (reference sequence). V was clipped by 7 bases and J by 3 bases; unmatched bases: 8.

This clonotype has only a few counts. The V gene is TRBV12-3 or TRBV12-4, the J gene TRBJ2-1; the D gene is possibly TRBD2 (6 bases). V shed 7 bases and J shed 10 bases, with 17 bases lying between them. The CDR3 is 13 amino acids. CDR3 DNA sequence: TGTGCCAGCATGCGGGATACTACAATCGAGCAGTTCTTC. Protein: CASMRDTTIEQFF.